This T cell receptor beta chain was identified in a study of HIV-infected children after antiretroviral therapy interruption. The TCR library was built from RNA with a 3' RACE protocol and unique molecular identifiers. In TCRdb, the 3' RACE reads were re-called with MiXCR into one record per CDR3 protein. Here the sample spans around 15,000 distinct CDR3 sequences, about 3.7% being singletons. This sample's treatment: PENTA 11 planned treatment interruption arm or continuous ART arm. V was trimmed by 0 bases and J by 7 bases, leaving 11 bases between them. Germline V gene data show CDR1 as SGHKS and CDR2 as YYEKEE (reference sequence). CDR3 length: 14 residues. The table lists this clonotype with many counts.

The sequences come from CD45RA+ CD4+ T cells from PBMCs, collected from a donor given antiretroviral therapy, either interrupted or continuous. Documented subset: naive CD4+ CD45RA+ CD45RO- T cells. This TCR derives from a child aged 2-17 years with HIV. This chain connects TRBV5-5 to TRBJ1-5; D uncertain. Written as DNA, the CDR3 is TGTGCCAGCAGCTTGGCAACAAGGTACCAGCCCCAGCATTTT. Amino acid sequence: CASSLATRYQPQHF.